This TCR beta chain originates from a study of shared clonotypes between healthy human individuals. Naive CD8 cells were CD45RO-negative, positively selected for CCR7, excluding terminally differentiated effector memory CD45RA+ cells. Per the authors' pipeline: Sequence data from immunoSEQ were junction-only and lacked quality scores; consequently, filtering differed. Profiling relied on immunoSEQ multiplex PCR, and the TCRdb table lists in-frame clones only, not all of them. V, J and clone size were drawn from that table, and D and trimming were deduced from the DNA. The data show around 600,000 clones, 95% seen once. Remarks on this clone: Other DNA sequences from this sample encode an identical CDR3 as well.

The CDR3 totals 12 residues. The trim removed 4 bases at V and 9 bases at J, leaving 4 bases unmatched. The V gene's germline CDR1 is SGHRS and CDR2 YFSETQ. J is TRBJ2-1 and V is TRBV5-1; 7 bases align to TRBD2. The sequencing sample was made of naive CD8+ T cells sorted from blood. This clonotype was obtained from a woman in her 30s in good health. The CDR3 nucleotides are TGCGCCAGCAGCCCGGCGGGAGCTGAGCAGTTCTTC. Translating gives CASSPAGAEQFF.